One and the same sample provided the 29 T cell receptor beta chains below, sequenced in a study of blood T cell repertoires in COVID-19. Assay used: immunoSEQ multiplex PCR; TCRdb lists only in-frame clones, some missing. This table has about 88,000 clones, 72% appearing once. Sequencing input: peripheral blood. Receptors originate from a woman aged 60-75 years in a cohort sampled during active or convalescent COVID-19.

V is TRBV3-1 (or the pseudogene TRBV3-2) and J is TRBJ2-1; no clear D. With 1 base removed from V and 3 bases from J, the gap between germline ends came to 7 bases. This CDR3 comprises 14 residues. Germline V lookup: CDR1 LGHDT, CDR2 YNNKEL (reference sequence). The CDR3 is CASSQVPNYNEQFF. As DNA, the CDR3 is TGTGCCAGCAGCCAAGTACCTAACTACAATGAGCAGTTCTTC.

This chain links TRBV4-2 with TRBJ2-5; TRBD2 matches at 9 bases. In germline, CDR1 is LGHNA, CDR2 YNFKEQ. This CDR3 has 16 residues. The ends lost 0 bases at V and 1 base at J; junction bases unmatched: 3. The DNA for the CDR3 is TGTGCCAGCAGCCAAGAGTGGCGGGGGGGCCAAGAGACCCAGTACTTC. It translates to CASSQEWRGGQETQYF.

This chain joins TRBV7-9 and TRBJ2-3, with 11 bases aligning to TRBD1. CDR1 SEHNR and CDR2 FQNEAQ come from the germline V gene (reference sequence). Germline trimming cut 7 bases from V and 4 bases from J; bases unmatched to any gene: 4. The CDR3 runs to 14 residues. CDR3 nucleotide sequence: TGTGCCAGCACCAGGACAGGGGGCGCAGATACGCAGTATTTT. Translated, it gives CASTRTGGADTQYF.

The CDR3 reads CASSLADSQNQPQHF. The DNA for the CDR3 is TGTGCCAGCAGCTTAGCGGACAGTCAAAATCAGCCCCAGCATTTT. This chain links TRBV7-8 with TRBJ1-5; perhaps TRBD1 as D (6 bases). This CDR3 is 15 amino acids long. Deletions cut 0 bases from V and 4 bases from J, with 10 bases between. CDR1 is SGHVS and CDR2 is FQNEAQ in the germline V gene.

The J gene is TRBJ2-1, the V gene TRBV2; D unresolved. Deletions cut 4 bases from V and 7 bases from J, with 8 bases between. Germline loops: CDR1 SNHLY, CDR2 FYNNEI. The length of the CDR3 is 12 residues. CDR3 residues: CASSGQVNEQFF. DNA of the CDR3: TGTGCCAGCAGTGGGCAGGTGAATGAGCAGTTCTTC.

The CDR3, as DNA: TGTGCCAGCAGCTTAGTGGCAGGGTATGATTCACCCCTCCACTTT. This translates into CASSLVAGYDSPLHF. The genes are TRBV7-8 and TRBJ1-6, with D perhaps TRBD1 (5 bases). This CDR3 has 15 amino acids. V shed 1 base and J shed 8 bases, with 12 bases lying between them. Germline-derived CDR1 and CDR2 are SGHVS and FQNEAQ.

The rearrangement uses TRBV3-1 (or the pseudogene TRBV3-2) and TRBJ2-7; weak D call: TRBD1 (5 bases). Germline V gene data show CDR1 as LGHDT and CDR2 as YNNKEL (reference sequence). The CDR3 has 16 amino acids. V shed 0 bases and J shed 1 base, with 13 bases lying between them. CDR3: CASSQDLRTISYEQYF. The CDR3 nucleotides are TGTGCCAGCAGCCAAGATCTTAGGACAATATCCTACGAGCAGTACTTC.

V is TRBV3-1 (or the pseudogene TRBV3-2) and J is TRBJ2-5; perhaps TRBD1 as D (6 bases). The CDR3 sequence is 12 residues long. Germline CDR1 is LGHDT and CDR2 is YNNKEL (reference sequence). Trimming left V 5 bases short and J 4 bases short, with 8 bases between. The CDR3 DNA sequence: TGTGCCAGCAGCGAGACAGGAGAGACCCAGTACTTC. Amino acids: CASSETGETQYF.

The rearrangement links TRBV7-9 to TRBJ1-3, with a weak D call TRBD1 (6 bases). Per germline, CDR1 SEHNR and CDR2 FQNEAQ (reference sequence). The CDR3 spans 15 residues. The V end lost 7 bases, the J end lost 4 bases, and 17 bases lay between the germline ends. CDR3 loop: CASTLTPGQGNTIYF. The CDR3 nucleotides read TGTGCCAGCACCCTTACGCCGGGACAAGGAAACACCATATATTTT.

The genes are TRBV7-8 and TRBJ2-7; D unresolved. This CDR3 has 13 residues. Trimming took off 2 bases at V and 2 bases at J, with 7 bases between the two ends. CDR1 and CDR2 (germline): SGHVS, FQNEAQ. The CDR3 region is CASSLLQTYEQYF. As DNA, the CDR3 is TGTGCCAGCAGCTTATTACAGACCTACGAGCAGTACTTC.

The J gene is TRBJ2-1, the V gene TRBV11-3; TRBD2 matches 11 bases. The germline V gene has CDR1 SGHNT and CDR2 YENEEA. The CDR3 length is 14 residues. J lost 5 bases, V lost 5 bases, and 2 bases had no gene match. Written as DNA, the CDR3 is TGTGCCAGCAGCGGGACTAGCGGAAACAATGAGCAGTTCTTC. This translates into CASSGTSGNNEQFF.

The CDR3 spells CASSLGQLYGYTF. For the CDR3, the DNA is TGTGCCAGCAGCTTAGGACAGCTTTATGGCTACACCTTC. This sequence joins TRBV7-9 and TRBJ1-2, with D perhaps matching TRBD1 (5 bases). CDR3 length: 13 residues. The V and J ends lost 1 base and 5 bases respectively, with 8 bases between them. CDR1 and CDR2 from the germline V gene are SEHNR and FQNEAQ (reference sequence).

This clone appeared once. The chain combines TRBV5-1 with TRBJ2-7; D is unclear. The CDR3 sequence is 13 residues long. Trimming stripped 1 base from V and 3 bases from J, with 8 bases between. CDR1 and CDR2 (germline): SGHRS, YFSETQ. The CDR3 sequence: CASSLTNDYEQYF. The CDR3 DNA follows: TGCGCCAGCAGCTTGACTAACGACTACGAGCAGTACTTC.

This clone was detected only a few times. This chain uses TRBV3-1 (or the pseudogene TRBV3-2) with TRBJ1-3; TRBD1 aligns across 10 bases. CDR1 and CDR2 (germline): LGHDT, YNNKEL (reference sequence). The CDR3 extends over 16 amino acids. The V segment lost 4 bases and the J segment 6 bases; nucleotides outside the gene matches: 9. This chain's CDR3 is CASSPRGTGVLNTIYF. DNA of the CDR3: TGTGCCAGCAGCCCTCGCGGGACAGGGGTTTTAAACACCATATATTTT.

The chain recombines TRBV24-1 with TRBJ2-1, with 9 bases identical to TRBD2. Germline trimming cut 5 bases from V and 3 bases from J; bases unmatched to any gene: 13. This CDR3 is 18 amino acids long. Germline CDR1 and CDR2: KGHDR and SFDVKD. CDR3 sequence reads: CATSAAPGGGGFYNEQFF. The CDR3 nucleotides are TGTGCCACCAGTGCAGCCCCTGGCGGGGGGGGTTTCTACAATGAGCAGTTCTTC.

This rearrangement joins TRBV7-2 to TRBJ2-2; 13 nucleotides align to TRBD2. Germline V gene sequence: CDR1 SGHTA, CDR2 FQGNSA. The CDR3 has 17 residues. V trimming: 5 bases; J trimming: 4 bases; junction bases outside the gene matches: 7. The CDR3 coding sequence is TGTGCCAGCAGCCCCGCACTAGCGGGGGGGCGCACCGGGGAGCTGTTTTTT. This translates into CASSPALAGGRTGELFF. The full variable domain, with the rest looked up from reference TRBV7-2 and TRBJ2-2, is GAGVSQSPSNKVTEKGKDVELRCDPISGHTALYWYRQSLGQGLEFLIYFQGNSAPDKSGLPSDRFSAERTGGSVSTLTIQRTQQEDSAVYLCASSPALAGGRTGELFFGEGSRLTVL.

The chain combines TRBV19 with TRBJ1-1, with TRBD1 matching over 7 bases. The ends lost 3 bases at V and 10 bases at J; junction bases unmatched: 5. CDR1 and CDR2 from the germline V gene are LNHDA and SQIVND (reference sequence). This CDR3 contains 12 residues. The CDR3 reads CASSIRGSAAFF. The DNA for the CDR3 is TGTGCCAGTAGTATCAGGGGGTCAGCAGCTTTCTTT.

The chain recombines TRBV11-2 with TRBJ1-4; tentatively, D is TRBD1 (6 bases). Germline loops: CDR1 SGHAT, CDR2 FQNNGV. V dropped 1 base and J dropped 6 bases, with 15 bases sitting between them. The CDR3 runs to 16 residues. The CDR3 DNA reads TGTGCCAGCAGCTTAGTCTTTCGCAGGGGAGATGAAAAACTGTTTTTT. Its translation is CASSLVFRRGDEKLFF.

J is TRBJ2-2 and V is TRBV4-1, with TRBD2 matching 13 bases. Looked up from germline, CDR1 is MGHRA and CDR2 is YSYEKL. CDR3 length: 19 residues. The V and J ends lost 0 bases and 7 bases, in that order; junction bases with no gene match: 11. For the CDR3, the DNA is TGCGCCAGCAGCCAAGATGGAGCTGGGACTAGCGGGGTGGGCGGGGAGCTGTTTTTT. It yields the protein CASSQDGAGTSGVGGELFF.

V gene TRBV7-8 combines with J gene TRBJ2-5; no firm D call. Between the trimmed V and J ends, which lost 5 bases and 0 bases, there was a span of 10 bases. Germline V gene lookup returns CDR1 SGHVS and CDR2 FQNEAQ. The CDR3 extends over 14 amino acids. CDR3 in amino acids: CASSTTPYQETQYF. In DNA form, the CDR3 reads TGTGCCAGCAGCACGACACCGTACCAAGAGACCCAGTACTTC. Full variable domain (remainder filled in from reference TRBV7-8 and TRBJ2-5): GAGVSQSPRYKVAKRGQDVALRCDPISGHVSLFWYQQALGQGPEFLTYFQNEAQLDKSGLPSDRFFAERPEGSVSTLKIQRTQQEDSAVYLCASSTTPYQETQYFGPGTRLLVL.

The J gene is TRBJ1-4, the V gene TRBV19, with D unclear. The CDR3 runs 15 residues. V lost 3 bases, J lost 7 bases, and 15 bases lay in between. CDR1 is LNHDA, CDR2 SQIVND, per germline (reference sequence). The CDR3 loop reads CASSMLGHRSEKLFF. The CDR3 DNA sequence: TGTGCCAGTAGTATGTTGGGTCATCGGAGTGAAAAACTGTTTTTT.

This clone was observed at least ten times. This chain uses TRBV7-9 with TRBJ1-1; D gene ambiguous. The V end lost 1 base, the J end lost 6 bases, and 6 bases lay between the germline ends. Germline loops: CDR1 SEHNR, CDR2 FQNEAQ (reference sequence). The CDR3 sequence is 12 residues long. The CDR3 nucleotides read TGTGCCAGCAGCTTAGATCTCTCTGAAGCTTTCTTT. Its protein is CASSLDLSEAFF.

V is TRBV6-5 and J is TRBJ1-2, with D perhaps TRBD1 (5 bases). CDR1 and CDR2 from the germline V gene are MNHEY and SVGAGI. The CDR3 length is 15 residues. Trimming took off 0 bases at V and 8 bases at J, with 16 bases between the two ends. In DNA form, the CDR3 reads TGTGCCAGCAGTTACTCGGCCTCAGGGTTTTACGGCTACACCTTC. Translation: CASSYSASGFYGYTF.

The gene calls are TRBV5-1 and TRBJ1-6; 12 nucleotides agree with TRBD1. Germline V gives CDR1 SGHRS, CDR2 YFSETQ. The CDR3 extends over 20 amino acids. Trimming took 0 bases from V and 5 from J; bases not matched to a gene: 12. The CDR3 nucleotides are TGCGCCAGCAGCTTGGCCTATTCTGGGACAGGGGGCAAGCATAATTCACCCCTCCACTTT. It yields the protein CASSLAYSGTGGKHNSPLHF.

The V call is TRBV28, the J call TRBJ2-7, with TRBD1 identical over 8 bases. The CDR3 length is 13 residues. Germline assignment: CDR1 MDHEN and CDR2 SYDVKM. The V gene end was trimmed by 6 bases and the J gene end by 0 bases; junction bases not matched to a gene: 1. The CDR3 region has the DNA TGTGCCAGCAGGACAGGGGTCTCCTACGAGCAGTACTTC. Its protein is CASRTGVSYEQYF.

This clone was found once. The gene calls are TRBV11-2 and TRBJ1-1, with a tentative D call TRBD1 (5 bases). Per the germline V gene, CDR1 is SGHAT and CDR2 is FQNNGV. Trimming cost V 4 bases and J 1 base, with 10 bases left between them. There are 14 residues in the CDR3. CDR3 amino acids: CASSSYQGNTEAFF. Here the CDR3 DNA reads TGTGCCAGCAGCTCATACCAGGGGAACACTGAAGCTTTCTTT.

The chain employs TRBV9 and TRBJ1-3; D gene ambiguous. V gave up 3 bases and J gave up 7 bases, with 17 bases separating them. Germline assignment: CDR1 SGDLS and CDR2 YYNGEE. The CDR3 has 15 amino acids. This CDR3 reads CASSAGEQTWNTIYF. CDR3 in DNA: TGTGCCAGCAGCGCCGGGGAACAAACGTGGAACACCATATATTTT. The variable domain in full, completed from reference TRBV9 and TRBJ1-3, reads DSGVTQTPKHLITATGQRVTLRCSPRSGDLSVYWYQQSLDQGLQFLIQYYNGEERAKGNILERFSAQQFPDLHSELNLSSLELGDSALYFCASSAGEQTWNTIYFGEGSWLTVV.

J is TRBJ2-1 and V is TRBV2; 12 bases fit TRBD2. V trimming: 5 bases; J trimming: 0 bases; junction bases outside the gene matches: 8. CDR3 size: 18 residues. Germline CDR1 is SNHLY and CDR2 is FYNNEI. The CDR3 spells CASSLLAGGPSSYNEQFF. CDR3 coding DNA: TGTGCCAGCAGTTTACTAGCGGGGGGCCCAAGCTCCTACAATGAGCAGTTCTTC.

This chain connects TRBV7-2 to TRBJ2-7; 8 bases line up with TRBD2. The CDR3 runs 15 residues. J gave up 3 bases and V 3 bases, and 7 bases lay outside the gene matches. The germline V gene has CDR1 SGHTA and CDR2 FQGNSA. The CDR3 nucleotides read TGTGCCAGCAGCTTTATCGGGGGGGCCGGCTACGAGCAGTACTTC. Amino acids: CASSFIGGAGYEQYF.